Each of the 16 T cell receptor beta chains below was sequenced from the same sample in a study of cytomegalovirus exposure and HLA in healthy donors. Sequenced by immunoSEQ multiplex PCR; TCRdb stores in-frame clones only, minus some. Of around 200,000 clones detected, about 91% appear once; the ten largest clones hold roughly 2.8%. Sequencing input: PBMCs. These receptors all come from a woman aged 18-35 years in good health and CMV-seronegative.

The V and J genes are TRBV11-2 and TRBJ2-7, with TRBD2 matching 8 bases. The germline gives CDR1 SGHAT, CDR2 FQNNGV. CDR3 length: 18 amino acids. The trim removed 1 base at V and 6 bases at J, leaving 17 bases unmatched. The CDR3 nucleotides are TGTGCCAGCAGCTTAGCGTACCCTGGAGCGGGAGAGGGCCGCGAGCAGTACTTC. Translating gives CASSLAYPGAGEGREQYF.

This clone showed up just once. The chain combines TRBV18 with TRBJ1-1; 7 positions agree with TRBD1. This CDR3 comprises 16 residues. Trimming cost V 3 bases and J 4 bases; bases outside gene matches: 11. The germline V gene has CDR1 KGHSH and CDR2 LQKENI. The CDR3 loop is CASSPRDSKMGTEAFF. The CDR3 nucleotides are TGTGCCAGCTCACCCCGGGACAGCAAGATGGGCACTGAAGCTTTCTTT.

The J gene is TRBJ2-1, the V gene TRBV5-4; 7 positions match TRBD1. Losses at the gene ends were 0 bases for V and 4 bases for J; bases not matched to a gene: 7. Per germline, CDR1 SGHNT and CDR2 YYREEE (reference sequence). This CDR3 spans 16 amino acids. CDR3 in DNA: TGTGCCAGCAGCTTGGACAGGGGAGTATCATACAATGAGCAGTTCTTC. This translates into CASSLDRGVSYNEQFF.

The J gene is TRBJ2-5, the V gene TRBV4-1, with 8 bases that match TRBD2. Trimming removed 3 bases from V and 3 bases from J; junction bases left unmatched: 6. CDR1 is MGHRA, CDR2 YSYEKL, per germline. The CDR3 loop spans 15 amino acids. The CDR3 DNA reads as TGCGCCAGCAGCCAGACCGGGAGGGAAAAAGAGACCCAGTACTTC. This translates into CASSQTGREKETQYF.

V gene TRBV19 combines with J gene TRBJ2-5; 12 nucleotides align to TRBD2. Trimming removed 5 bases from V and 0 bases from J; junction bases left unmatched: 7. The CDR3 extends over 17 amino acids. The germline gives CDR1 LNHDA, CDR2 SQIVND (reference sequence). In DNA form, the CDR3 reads TGTGCCAGTAGTCCATTTGGACTAGCGGGGAACCAAGAGACCCAGTACTTC. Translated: CASSPFGLAGNQETQYF.

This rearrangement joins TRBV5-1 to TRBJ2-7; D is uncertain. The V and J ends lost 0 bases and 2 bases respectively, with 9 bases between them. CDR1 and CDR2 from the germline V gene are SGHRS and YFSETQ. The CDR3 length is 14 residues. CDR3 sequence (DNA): TGCGCCAGCAGCTTGGAGCCCCAAACCTACGAGCAGTACTTC. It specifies CASSLEPQTYEQYF. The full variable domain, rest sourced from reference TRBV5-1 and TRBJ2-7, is KAGVTQTPRYLIKTRGQQVTLSCSPISGHRSVSWYQQTPGQGLQFLFEYFSETQRNKGNFPGRFSGRQFSNSRSEMNVSTLELGDSALYLCASSLEPQTYEQYFGPGTRLTVT.

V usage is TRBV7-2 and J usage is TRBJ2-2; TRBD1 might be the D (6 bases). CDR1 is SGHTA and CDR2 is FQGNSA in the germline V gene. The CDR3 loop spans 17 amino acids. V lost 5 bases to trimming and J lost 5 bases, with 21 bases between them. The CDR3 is CASSPPGTRTGTGELFF. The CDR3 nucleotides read TGTGCCAGCAGCCCGCCAGGGACACGAACGGGAACCGGGGAGCTGTTTTTT.

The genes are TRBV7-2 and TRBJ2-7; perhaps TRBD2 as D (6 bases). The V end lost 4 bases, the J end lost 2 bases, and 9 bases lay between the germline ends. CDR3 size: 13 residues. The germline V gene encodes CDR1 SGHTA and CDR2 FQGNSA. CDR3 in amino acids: CASSWTNTYEQYF. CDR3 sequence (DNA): TGTGCCAGCAGCTGGACTAACACCTACGAGCAGTACTTC.

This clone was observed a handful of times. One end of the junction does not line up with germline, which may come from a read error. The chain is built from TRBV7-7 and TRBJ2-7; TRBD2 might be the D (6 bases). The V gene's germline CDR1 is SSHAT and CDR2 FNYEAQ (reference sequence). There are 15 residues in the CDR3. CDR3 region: CASSLEGTGEYEQYF. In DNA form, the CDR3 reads TGTGCTAGCAGCTTAGAAGGGACGGGGGAATACGAGCAGTACTTC.

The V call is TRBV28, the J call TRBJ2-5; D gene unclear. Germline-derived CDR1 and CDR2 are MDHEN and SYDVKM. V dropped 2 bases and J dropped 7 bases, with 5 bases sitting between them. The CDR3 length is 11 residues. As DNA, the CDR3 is TGTGCCAGCAGTTTAGAGGCGACCCAGTACTTC. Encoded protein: CASSLEATQYF.

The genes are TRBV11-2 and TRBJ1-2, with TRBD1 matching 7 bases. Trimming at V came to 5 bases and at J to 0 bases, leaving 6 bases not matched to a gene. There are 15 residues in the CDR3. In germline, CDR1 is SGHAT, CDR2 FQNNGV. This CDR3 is CASSPGTVTNYGYTF. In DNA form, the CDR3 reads TGTGCCAGCAGCCCAGGGACAGTTACTAACTATGGCTACACCTTC.

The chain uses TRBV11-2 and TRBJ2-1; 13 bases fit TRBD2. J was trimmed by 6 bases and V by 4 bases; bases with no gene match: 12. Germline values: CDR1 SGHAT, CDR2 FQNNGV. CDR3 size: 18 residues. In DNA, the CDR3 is TGTGCCAGCAGCTCGATACAGCCGGGACTAGCGGGACTCAATGAGCAGTTCTTC. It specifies CASSSIQPGLAGLNEQFF.

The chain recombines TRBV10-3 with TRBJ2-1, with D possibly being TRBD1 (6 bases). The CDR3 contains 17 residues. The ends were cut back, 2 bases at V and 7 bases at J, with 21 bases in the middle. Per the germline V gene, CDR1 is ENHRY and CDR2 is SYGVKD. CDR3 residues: CAISEHQQGPSGNEQFF. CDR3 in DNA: TGTGCCATCAGTGAGCACCAACAGGGTCCATCCGGGAATGAGCAGTTCTTC.

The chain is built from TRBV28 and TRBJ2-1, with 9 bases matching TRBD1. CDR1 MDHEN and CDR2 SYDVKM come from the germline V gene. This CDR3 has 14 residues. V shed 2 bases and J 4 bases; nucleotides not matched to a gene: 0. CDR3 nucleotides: TGTGCCAGCAGTTTAGGGACAGGGTACAATGAGCAGTTCTTC. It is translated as CASSLGTGYNEQFF.

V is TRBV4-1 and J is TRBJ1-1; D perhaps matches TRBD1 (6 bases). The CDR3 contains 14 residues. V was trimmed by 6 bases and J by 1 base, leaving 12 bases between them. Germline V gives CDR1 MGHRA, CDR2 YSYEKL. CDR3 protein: CASRGTLKNTEAFF. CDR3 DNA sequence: TGCGCCAGCAGGGGGACACTTAAGAACACTGAAGCTTTCTTT.

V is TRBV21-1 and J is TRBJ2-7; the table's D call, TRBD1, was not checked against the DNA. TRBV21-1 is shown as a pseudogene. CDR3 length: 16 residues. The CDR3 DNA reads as TGTGCCAGCAGCAAAGAGGGCGGGACAGGGGACTACGAGCAGTACTTC. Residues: CASSKEGGTGDYEQYF.